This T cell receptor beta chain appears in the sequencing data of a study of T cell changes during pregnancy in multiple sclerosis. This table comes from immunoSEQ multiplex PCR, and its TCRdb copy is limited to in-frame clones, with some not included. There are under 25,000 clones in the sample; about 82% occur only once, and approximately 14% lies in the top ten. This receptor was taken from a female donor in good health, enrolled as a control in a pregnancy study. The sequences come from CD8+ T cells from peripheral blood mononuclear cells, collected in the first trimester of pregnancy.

In DNA, the CDR3 is TGTGCCAGCAGCTCTGGGGAGGTCGGACTTGAGTATCAGCCCCAGCATTTT. It specifies CASSSGEVGLEYQPQHF. The rearrangement uses TRBV7-9 and TRBJ1-5, with unresolved D. The CDR3 covers 17 residues. V dropped 4 bases and J dropped 5 bases, with 21 bases sitting between them. In germline, CDR1 is SEHNR, CDR2 FQNEAQ (reference sequence).